The T cell receptor beta chain under discussion was sequenced for a study of PD-1 blockade in classical Hodgkin lymphoma. Clones were read by immunoSEQ multiplex PCR, and TCRdb kept only the in-frame ones, dropping some. The sample records some 62,000 clones, roughly 88% being singletons. The CDR3 is 15 amino acids. Trimming took 3 bases from V and 3 from J, leaving 11 bases between them. Germline V gives CDR1 SGHNT, CDR2 YENEEA. Every patient experienced relapse after autologous stem cell transplantation, and brentuximab vedotin exposure varied. J is TRBJ2-2 and V is TRBV11-3, with D possibly TRBD2 on 7 matching bases. Sequenced material: peripheral blood mononuclear cells (PBMCs), taken at baseline. This receptor was taken from a human donor with classical Hodgkin lymphoma. This chain's CDR3 is CASSFRGADTGELFF. CDR3 nucleotide sequence: TGTGCCAGCAGCTTTCGGGGGGCGGACACCGGGGAGCTGTTTTTT.